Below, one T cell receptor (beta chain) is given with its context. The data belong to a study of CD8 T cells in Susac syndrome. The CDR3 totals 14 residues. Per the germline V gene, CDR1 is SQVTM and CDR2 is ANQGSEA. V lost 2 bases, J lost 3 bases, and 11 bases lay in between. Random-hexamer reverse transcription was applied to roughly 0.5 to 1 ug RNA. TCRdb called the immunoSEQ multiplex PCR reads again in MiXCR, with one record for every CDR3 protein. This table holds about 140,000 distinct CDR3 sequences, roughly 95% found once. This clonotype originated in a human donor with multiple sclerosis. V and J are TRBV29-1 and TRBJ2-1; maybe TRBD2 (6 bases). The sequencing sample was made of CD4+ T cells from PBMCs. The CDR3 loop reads CSVELAKLYNEQFF. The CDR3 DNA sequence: TGCAGCGTTGAACTAGCGAAACTCTACAATGAGCAGTTCTTC.